The clone carrying this TCR beta chain occurred a few times. This sample was taken from a study of blood T cell repertoires in COVID-19. As for the study in general: Donors in the United States, Italy and Spain gave samples during acute or convalescent COVID-19. PBMCs, B-cell-depleted T cells, or T cells provided the cDNA or gDNA that made up the material.

Germline CDR1 is MNHEY and CDR2 is SMNVEV (reference sequence). J lost 5 bases, V lost 5 bases, and 10 bases had no gene match. The length of the CDR3 is 18 residues. As processed by the authors: Amplification with reference gene primers provided the estimates of nucleated cell counts. Method: immunoSEQ multiplex PCR; TCRdb's copy keeps in-frame clones and lacks some. V, J and clone size are taken as reported in that table, and D and trimming were inferred from the DNA itself. The sample has about 120,000 clones, just over 85% seen once. This receptor was taken from a man aged 40-55 years with acute or convalescent COVID-19. Material: peripheral blood. The rearrangement links TRBV27 to TRBJ2-2, with TRBD2 matching over 14 bases. CDR3 sequence (DNA): TGTGCCAGCAGTAAGACCGGGACTAGCGGGAGACAAACCGGGGAGCTGTTTTTT. It translates to CASSKTGTSGRQTGELFF.